Each of the 5 T cell receptor beta chains below was sequenced from the same sample in a study of blood T cell repertoires in COVID-19. Method: immunoSEQ multiplex PCR; TCRdb's copy keeps in-frame clones and lacks some. The sample has under 250,000 clones, more than 70% seen once. Sequencing used peripheral blood. These receptors originate from a woman over 75 with COVID-19, enrolled during active disease.

This clone has only a few counts. The chain has TRBV19 and TRBJ1-5; D is undetermined. V dropped 5 bases and J dropped 2 bases, with 13 bases sitting between them. The CDR3 spans 15 residues. Per germline, CDR1 LNHDA and CDR2 SQIVND (reference sequence). The CDR3 protein is CASSPGFGGNQPQHF. The CDR3 DNA sequence: TGTGCCAGTAGTCCGGGTTTTGGAGGCAATCAGCCCCAGCATTTT. Full variable domain (remainder filled in from reference TRBV19 and TRBJ1-5): DGGITQSPKYLFRKEGQNVTLSCEQNLNHDAMYWYRQDPGQGLRLIYYSQIVNDFQKGDIAEGYSVSREKKESFPLTVTSAQKNPTAFYLCASSPGFGGNQPQHFGDGTRLSIL.

This sequence joins TRBV4-3 and TRBJ2-7; a possible D gene is TRBD1 (7 bases). Germline V gives CDR1 LGHNA, CDR2 YSLEER. The CDR3 totals 15 residues. V lost 1 base and J 3 bases, leaving 13 bases between the germline ends. CDR3 protein: CASSQGRDRIYEQYF. The CDR3 DNA sequence: TGCGCCAGCAGCCAAGGGAGGGACAGAATCTACGAGCAGTACTTC.

The chain carries TRBV5-1 and TRBJ1-3; 7 positions match TRBD1. The germline gives CDR1 SGHRS, CDR2 YFSETQ. V gave up 0 bases and J gave up 0 bases; unmatched junction bases: 3. This CDR3 is built from 16 residues. The CDR3 sequence: CASSLGGTASGNTIYF. In DNA, the CDR3 is TGCGCCAGCAGCTTGGGGGGGACAGCCTCTGGAAACACCATATATTTT.

This chain connects TRBV7-2 to TRBJ2-3, with 12 bases fitting TRBD2. CDR1 is SGHTA and CDR2 is FQGNSA in the germline V gene. V shed 5 bases and J 5 bases; nucleotides not matched to a gene: 8. There are 16 residues in the CDR3. The CDR3 region has the DNA TGTGCCAGCAGCACGACTAGCGGGGGCCGGGGAGATACGCAGTATTTT. Its translation is CASSTTSGGRGDTQYF.

V usage is TRBV7-2 and J usage is TRBJ2-5; TRBD2 matches at 8 bases. V gave up 6 bases and J gave up 4 bases; unmatched junction bases: 4. Germline V gives CDR1 SGHTA, CDR2 FQGNSA. The length of the CDR3 is 13 residues. This CDR3 is CASRRGARETQYF. The CDR3 DNA reads as TGTGCCAGCAGGCGGGGGGCAAGAGAGACCCAGTACTTC.